The present entry profiles one T cell receptor beta chain with its context. No antigen is known for it. These data belong to a study of Ad26.COV2.S vaccination and SARS-CoV-2 variants. Turning to the study itself: Trial arm assignment for the donor was COV1001 Ad26.COV2.S. Each vaccinee took Ad26.COV2.S intramuscularly, once or twice 56 days apart. Whole-study results and caveats: The breadth of spike-specific CD8+ and CD4+ T cell responses after vaccination was reportedly substantial.

From germline, CDR1 is SGHVS and CDR2 FQNEAQ. This CDR3 has 15 residues. V lost 5 bases to trimming and J lost 4 bases, with 14 bases between them. Treatment given: approximately 18 received Ad26.COV2.S at low or high dose, single or two shots; about 5 received placebo; per-sample allocation not given. Following the first vaccine or placebo injection, samples were taken on day 63. The method was immunoSEQ multiplex PCR; TCRdb's version includes in-frame clones alone and lacks a portion of them. This sample has about 460,000 clones, with roughly nine tenths found just once. The sequence was obtained from a person aged 18-60 years who received the Ad26.COV2.S COVID-19 vaccine or a placebo. The sample was peripheral blood, taken in a trial of Ad26.COV2.S vaccine versus placebo. The J gene is TRBJ2-2, the V gene TRBV7-8, with a tentative D call TRBD1 (5 bases). CDR3 DNA sequence: TGTGCCAGCAGCCCTCCAGGACAAGCCACCGGGGAGCTGTTTTTT. It translates to CASSPPGQATGELFF.